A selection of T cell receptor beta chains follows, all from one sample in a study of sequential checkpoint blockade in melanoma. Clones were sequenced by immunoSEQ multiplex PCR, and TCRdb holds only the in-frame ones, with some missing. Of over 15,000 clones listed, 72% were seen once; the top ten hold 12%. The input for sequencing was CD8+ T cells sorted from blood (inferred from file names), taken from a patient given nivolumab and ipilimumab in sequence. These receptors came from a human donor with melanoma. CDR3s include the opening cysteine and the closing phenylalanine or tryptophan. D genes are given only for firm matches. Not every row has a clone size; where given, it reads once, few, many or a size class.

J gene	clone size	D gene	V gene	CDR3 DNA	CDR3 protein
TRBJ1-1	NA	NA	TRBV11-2	TGTGCCAGCAGCTTAGATATCACAACAGGGTGGACTGAAGCTTTCTTT	CASSLDITTGWTEAFF
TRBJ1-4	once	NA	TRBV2	TGTGCCAGCAGTTTTGACAGGTCTAATGAAAAACTGTTTTTT	CASSFDRSNEKLFF
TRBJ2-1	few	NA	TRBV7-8	TGTGCCAGCAGCCCTATCATAGCCTCCGGGCAGTTCTTC	CASSPIIASGQFF
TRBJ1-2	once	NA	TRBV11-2	TGTGCCAGCAGCCTCGTTGCCAGCGGCCACTATGGCTACACCTTC	CASSLVASGHYGYTF
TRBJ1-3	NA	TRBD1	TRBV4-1	TGCGCCAGCAGCCAAGACACAGGGGCTAATGGAAACACCATATATTTT	CASSQDTGANGNTIYF
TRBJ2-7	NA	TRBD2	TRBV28	TGTGCCAGCAGTTTGGATCCAGCGGGGATCCTCTACGAGCAGTACTTC	CASSLDPAGILYEQYF
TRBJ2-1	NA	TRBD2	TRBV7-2	TGTGCCAGCAGCCCTATAGGGAGCGGGGGGGCCCGATGGAATGAGCAGTTCTTC	CASSPIGSGGARWNEQFF
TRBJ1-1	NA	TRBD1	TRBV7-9	TGTGCCAGCAGCTTAAAGGGACAGCGGACTGAAGCTTTCTTT	CASSLKGQRTEAFF
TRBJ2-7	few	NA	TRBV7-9	TGTGCCAGCAGCTTAGGCAGTCTCAACGAGCAGTACTTC	CASSLGSLNEQYF
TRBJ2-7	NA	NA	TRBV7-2	TGTGCCAGCAGCTTAGCGGTGGGTTTGCGGTACGAGCAGTACTTC	CASSLAVGLRYEQYF
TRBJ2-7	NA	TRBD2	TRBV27	TGTGCCAGCAGTTCAGGGACTAGCGGGTACACACGCTACGAGCAGTACTTC	CASSSGTSGYTRYEQYF
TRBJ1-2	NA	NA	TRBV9	TGTGCCAGCAGCGCCTACAGGGCTGGGGGCTATGGCTACACCTTC	CASSAYRAGGYGYTF
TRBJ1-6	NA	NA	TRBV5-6	TGTGCCAGCAGCCCTCGTGTCACCGGTGTTAATTCACCCCTCCACTTT	CASSPRVTGVNSPLHF
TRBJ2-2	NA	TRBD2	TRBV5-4	TGTGCCAGCAGCTCCGGGACTAGCGGGGGGGTTAGCACCGGGGAGCTGTTTTTT	CASSSGTSGGVSTGELFF
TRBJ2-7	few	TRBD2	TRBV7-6	TGTGCCAGCAGCCTCCGCGGGACTAGCGCGCACTACGAGCAGTACTTC	CASSLRGTSAHYEQYF
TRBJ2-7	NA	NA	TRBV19	TGTGCCAGTAGTATATCCGAGCCCTACGAGCAGTACTTC	CASSISEPYEQYF
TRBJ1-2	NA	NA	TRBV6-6	TGTGCCAGCAGTTACAGTCAGAACTATGGCTACACCTTC	CASSYSQNYGYTF
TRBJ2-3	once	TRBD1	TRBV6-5	TGTGCCAGCAGTTTGGACAGGCACGATACGCAGTATTTT	CASSLDRHDTQYF
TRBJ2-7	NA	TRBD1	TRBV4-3	TGCGCCAGCAGCCTCCGACAGGGGCGCGACGAGCAGTACTTC	CASSLRQGRDEQYF
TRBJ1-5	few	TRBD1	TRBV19	TGTGCCAGTAGTATATGGACAGGGGATCAGCCCCAGCATTTT	CASSIWTGDQPQHF
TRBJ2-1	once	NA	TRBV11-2	TGTGCCAGCCGCGGCTACAATGAGCAGTTCTTC	CASRGYNEQFF
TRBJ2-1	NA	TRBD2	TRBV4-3	TGCGCCAGCAGCCTGTCCGGGACTAGCTCCTACAATGAGCAGTTCTTC	CASSLSGTSSYNEQFF
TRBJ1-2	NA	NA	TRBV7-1	TGTGCCAGCAGCTTAGACAGTTTTACCTTTAACTATGGCTACACCTTC	CASSLDSFTFNYGYTF
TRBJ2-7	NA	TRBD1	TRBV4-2	TGTGCCAGCAGCCATGGACAGGGGTCGTCCTACGAGCAGTACTTC	CASSHGQGSSYEQYF